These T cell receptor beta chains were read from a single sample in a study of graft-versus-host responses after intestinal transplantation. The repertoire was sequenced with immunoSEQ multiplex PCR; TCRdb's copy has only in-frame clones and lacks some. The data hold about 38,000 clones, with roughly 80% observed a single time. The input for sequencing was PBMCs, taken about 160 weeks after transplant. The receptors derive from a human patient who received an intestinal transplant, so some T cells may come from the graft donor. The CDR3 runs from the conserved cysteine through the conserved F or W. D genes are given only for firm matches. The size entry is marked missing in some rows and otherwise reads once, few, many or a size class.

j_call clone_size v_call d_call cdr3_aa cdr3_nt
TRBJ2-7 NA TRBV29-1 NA CSVPGHSSYEQYF TGCAGCGTCCCGGGACATTCATCCTACGAGCAGTACTTC
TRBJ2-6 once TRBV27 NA CASSFSGLSSGANVLTF TGTGCCAGCAGTTTTAGCGGACTTAGCTCTGGGGCCAACGTCCTGACTTTC
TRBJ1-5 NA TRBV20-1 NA CSASDGEPQHF TGCAGTGCTAGCGACGGGGAGCCCCAGCATTTT
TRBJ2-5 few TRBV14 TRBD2 CASSQDYGGLAGPQETQYF TGTGCCAGCAGCCAAGATTATGGAGGGCTAGCGGGCCCCCAAGAGACCCAGTACTTC
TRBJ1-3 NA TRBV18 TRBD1 CASSRTGSSGNTIYF TGTGCCAGCTCGCGGACAGGGAGCTCTGGAAACACCATATATTTT
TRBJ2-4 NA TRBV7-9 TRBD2 CASSRTSGGITSGIQYF TGTGCCAGCAGCCGGACTAGCGGGGGGATAACCTCGGGCATTCAGTACTTC
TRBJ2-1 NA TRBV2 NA CASSSAGLSSYNEQFF TGTGCCAGCAGTAGCGCGGGGCTGAGCTCCTACAATGAGCAGTTCTTC
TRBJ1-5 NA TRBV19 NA CASSINTDYYQPQHF TGTGCCAGTAGTATAAATACAGACTATTATCAGCCCCAGCATTTT
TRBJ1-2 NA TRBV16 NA CASSPRGLGYGYTF TGTGCCAGCAGCCCTCGGGGTTTGGGATATGGCTACACCTTC
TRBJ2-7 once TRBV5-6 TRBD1 CASSLGQGGYEQYF TGTGCCAGCAGCCTGGGACAGGGGGGGTACGAGCAGTACTTC
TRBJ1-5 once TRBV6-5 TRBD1 CASSPGGQRQPQHF TGTGCCAGCAGTCCAGGGGGGCAGAGGCAGCCCCAGCATTTT
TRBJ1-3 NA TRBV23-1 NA CASNQGSPGNTIYF TGCGCCAGCAACCAGGGGAGTCCTGGAAACACCATATATTTT
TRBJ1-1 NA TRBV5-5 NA CASTRQRENTEAFF TGTGCCAGCACCCGACAGAGAGAGAACACTGAAGCTTTCTTT
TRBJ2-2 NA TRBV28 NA CASSLTPDNTGELFF TGTGCCAGCAGTTTAACCCCCGACAACACCGGGGAGCTGTTTTTT
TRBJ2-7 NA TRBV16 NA CASSQSGDSFYEQYF TGTGCCAGCAGCCAATCTGGAGACAGCTTCTACGAGCAGTACTTC
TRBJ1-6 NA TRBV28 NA CASTQGNSPLHF TGTGCCAGCACACAGGGAAATTCACCCCTCCACTTT
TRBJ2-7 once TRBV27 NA CASSSAGMYEQYF TGTGCCAGCAGTTCCGCTGGAATGTACGAGCAGTACTTC
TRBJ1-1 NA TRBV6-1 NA CASSPGMRTEAFF TGTGCCAGCAGCCCAGGGATGAGAACTGAAGCTTTCTTT
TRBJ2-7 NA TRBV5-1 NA CASSANSYEQYF TGCGCCAGCAGCGCGAACAGCTACGAGCAGTACTTC
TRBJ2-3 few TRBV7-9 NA CASSLAWLDTQYF TGTGCCAGCAGCTTAGCGTGGCTCGATACGCAGTATTTT
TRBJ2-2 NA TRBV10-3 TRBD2 CAINAAGTSATGELFF TGTGCCATCAACGCGGCCGGGACTAGCGCCACCGGGGAGCTGTTTTTT
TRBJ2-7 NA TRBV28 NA CASSLPHRFYEQYF TGTGCCAGCAGTTTACCCCACAGGTTCTACGAGCAGTACTTC
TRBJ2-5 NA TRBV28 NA CASSGGFQETQYF TGTGCCAGCAGTGGGGGATTCCAAGAGACCCAGTACTTC
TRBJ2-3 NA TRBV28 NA CASSPSFGAASTDTQYF TGTGCCAGCAGTCCCAGTTTTGGAGCGGCAAGCACAGATACGCAGTATTTT
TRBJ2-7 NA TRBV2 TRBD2 CASSGTSSYEQYF TGTGCCAGCAGCGGGACTAGCTCCTACGAGCAGTACTTC
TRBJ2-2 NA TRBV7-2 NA CASSLGDFTGELFF TGTGCCAGCAGCTTAGGGGACTTTACCGGGGAGCTGTTTTTT
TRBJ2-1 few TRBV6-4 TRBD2 CASSDSAGGRSEQFF TGTGCCAGCAGTGACTCAGCGGGGGGGCGTAGTGAGCAGTTCTTC
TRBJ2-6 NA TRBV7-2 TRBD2 CASSRGGSGANVLTF TGTGCCAGCAGCCGCGGGGGATCTGGGGCCAACGTCCTGACTTTC
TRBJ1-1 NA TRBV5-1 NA CASSLERGGNTEAFF TGCGCCAGCAGCTTGGAGCGCGGGGGGAACACTGAAGCTTTCTTT
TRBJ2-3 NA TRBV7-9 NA CASSLGQYTDTQYF TGTGCCAGCAGCTTAGGCCAGTACACAGATACGCAGTATTTT
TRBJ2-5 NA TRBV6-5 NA CASSPTKETQYF TGTGCCAGCAGTCCAACCAAAGAGACCCAGTACTTC
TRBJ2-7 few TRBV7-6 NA CASSADQGSSYEQYF TGTGCCAGCAGCGCCGATCAGGGGAGCTCCTACGAGCAGTACTTC
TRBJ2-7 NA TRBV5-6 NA CASSLGGAGYEQYF TGTGCCAGCAGCTTGGGAGGCGCCGGTTACGAGCAGTACTTC
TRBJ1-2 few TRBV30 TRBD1 CAWSPPGQAKYYGYTF TGTGCCTGGAGTCCTCCGGGACAGGCGAAGTACTATGGCTACACCTTC
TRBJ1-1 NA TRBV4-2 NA CASSQGGLRGALGEGTEAFF TGTGCCAGCAGCCAAGGTGGCCTTCGGGGGGCTCTGGGCGAAGGCACTGAAGCTTTCTTT
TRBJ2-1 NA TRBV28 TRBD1 CASSRLDRGGPNEQFF TGTGCCAGCAGTCGCCTAGACAGGGGGGGTCCTAATGAGCAGTTCTTC
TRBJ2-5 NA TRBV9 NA CASSADTLLGRKETQYF TGTGCCAGCAGCGCGGACACCCTACTAGGGAGAAAAGAGACCCAGTACTTC
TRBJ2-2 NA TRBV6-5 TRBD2 CASSYGGGTGELFF TGTGCCAGCAGTTACGGGGGGGGAACCGGGGAGCTGTTTTTT
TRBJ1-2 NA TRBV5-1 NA CASSENRALYGYTF TGCGCCAGCAGCGAGAACAGGGCCCTCTATGGCTACACCTTC